A single sample is the source of the 10 T cell receptor beta chains below, sequenced in a study of shared clonotypes between healthy human individuals. Assay: immunoSEQ multiplex PCR; the TCRdb copy retains only in-frame clones and omits some. The table has over a million clones, approximately 78% seen once. Source material: memory CD4+ T cells from PBMCs. Subset specified: CD45RA-negative fraction. The receptor source for this set is a man aged 18 to 30 in good health. Some clones in this sample may be carry-over from other donors' samples.

Comment on this clone: This specimen includes other DNA sequences encoding the same CDR3. The J gene is TRBJ2-7, the V gene TRBV11-2; 7 bases are a match to TRBD1. Germline CDR1 reads SGHAT; CDR2 reads FQNNGV. This CDR3 is 15 amino acids long. Losses at the gene ends were 3 bases for V and 4 bases for J; bases not matched to a gene: 9. Here the CDR3 DNA reads TGTGCCAGCAGCTTCTGGGACAGAGGGTCGTACGAGCAGTACTTC. This gives the protein CASSFWDRGSYEQYF.

V gene TRBV5-1 combines with J gene TRBJ1-3; D gene uncertain. CDR3 length: 15 residues. Germline V gene sequence: CDR1 SGHRS, CDR2 YFSETQ. V was cut by 4 bases and J by 0 bases, with 11 bases left in between. The CDR3 spells CASSAFGSSGNTIYF. In DNA form, the CDR3 reads TGCGCCAGCAGCGCCTTTGGGAGCTCTGGAAACACCATATATTTT.

The V gene is TRBV6-1, the J gene TRBJ2-3, with 11 positions matching TRBD1. The J segment lost 4 bases and the V segment lost 3 bases, leaving 3 bases of the junction unmatched. The CDR3 sequence is 15 residues long. CDR1 and CDR2 (germline): MNHNS, SASEGT. CDR3 sequence reads: CASSDGQGASDTQYF. The CDR3 DNA reads TGTGCCAGCAGTGACGGACAGGGGGCCTCAGATACGCAGTATTTT.

This sequence joins TRBV10-3 and TRBJ2-5; no reliable D call. The CDR3 covers 13 residues. Germline CDR1 reads ENHRY; CDR2 reads SYGVKD. V lost 4 bases and J lost 1, with 7 bases in between. This chain's CDR3 is CAISGLAQETQYF. The CDR3 DNA reads as TGTGCCATCAGTGGTTTGGCCCAAGAGACCCAGTACTTC.

The table lists this clone with a few counts. This sequence joins TRBV30 and TRBJ1-1, with D possibly matching TRBD1 (5 bases). Trimming pared 3 bases from V and 2 bases from J, leaving 16 bases between. The CDR3 length is 15 residues. Per germline, CDR1 GTSNPN and CDR2 SVGIG (reference sequence). CDR3 DNA: TGTGCCTGGAGCTTACCTTCGGGACTTAACACTGAAGCTTTCTTT. Translated, it gives CAWSLPSGLNTEAFF.

A word on this clone: In the same sample, other DNA sequences code for this CDR3. This chain connects TRBV28 to TRBJ2-3, with a possible D match to TRBD1 (6 bases). V was cut by 5 bases and J by 7 bases, with 10 bases left in between. CDR1 and CDR2 (germline): MDHEN, SYDVKM. CDR3 length equals 12 residues. DNA for the CDR3: TGTGCCAGCAGTACGGACAGTAATACGCAGTATTTT. Protein: CASSTDSNTQYF.

Of note for this clone: At the DNA level, this CDR3 is encoded by other sequences in the same sample as well. V and J are TRBV20-1 and TRBJ2-7, with D possibly matching TRBD1 (5 bases). CDR1 is DFQATT and CDR2 is SNEGSKA in the germline V gene (reference sequence). This CDR3 is 10 amino acids long. Trimming took off 6 bases at V and 7 bases at J, with 10 bases between the two ends. CDR3 protein: CSAPGNEQYF. CDR3 nucleotides: TGCAGTGCACCAGGGAATGAGCAGTACTTC.

The table lists this clone with a few counts. The rearrangement uses TRBV27 and TRBJ2-7; tentatively, D is TRBD1 (6 bases). V lost 5 bases and J 2 bases, leaving 22 bases between the germline ends. The CDR3 sequence is 17 residues long. Germline CDR1 MNHEY, CDR2 SMNVEV (reference sequence). For the CDR3, the DNA is TGTGCCAGCAGTAACAACAGGGTGAGAGCCGAGACCTACGAGCAGTACTTC. It specifies CASSNNRVRAETYEQYF.

V usage is TRBV25-1 and J usage is TRBJ2-5; D may be TRBD1 (6 bases). The germline CDR1 and CDR2 sequences are MGHDK and SYGVNS. Trimming removed 5 bases from V and 3 bases from J, with 16 bases in between. The CDR3 consists of 15 residues. The CDR3: CASSLTGTSKETQYF. DNA for the CDR3: TGTGCCAGCAGTCTAACCGGGACAAGTAAAGAGACCCAGTACTTC.

The V gene is TRBV7-9, the J gene TRBJ2-3; D gene unclear. The V gene's germline CDR1 is SEHNR and CDR2 FQNEAQ (reference sequence). V lost 2 bases and J lost 4, with 7 bases in between. The CDR3 has 13 residues. For the CDR3, the DNA is TGTGCCAGCAGCTTAATCCAGGCAGATACGCAGTATTTT. Amino acids: CASSLIQADTQYF.